This T cell receptor beta chain was profiled in a study of T cell repertoires in cytomegalovirus infection. As for the study in general: Indicated by public TCR beta signatures were CMV infection and matching HLA type.

TCRdb re-analysed the reads in MiXCR, keeping a single row per CDR3 protein. The sample lists fewer than 700,000 distinct CDR3 sequences, less than 25% seen once, with less than 10% in the top ten. Findings of the study overall: There were HLA-C-restricted CMV-specific TCR beta clonotypes dominating the ex vivo response.

On this clonotype itself: Antigen unknown.

CDR3 length: 15 residues. Trimming at V came to 4 bases and at J to 3 bases, leaving 8 bases not matched to a gene. Germline CDR1 is SNHLY and CDR2 is FYNNEI. The chain has TRBV2 and TRBJ2-7; 8 positions agree with TRBD1. Specimen: CD8+ T cells from PBMCs. The clonotype was recovered from a human donor in good health (CMV status not recorded). Some clones in this sample may be carry-over from other donors' samples. CDR3 in DNA: TGTGCCAGCAGTGGGGGGACAGGACGGTTCTACGAGCAGTACTTC. This encodes CASSGGTGRFYEQYF.